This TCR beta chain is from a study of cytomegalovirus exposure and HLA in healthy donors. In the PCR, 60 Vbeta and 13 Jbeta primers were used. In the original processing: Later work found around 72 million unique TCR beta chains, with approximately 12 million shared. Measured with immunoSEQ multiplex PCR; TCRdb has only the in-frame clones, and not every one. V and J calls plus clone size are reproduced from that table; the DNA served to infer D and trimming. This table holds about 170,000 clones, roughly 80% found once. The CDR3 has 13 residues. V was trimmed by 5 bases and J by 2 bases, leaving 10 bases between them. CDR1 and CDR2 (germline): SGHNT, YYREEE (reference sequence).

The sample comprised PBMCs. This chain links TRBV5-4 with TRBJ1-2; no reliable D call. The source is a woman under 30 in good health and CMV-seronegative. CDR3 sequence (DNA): TGTGCCAGCAGGGAGGGTTTCAACTATGGCTACACCTTC. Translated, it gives CASREGFNYGYTF.